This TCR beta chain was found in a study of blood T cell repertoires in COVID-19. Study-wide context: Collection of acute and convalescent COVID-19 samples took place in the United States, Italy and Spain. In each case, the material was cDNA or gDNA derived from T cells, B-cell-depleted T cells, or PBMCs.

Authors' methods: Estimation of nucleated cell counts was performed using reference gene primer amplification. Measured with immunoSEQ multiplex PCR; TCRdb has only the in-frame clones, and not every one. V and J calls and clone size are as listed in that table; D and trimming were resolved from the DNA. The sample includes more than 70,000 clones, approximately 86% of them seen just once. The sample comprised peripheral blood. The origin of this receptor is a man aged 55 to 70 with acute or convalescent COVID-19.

The chain's CDR3 is CASSSLTVGSNEQFF. DNA of the CDR3: TGTGCCAGCAGCTCCCTAACCGTCGGGTCCAATGAGCAGTTCTTC. This chain links TRBV5-4 with TRBJ2-1; D is unresolved. This CDR3 has 15 amino acids. Trimming cost V 3 bases and J 6 bases, with 16 bases left between them. The germline V gene has CDR1 SGHNT and CDR2 YYREEE (reference sequence). The full variable domain, rest sourced from reference TRBV5-4 and TRBJ2-1, is ETGVTQSPTHLIKTRGQQVTLRCSSQSGHNTVSWYQQALGQGPQFIFQYYREEENGRGNFPPRFSGLQFPNYSSELNVNALELDDSALYLCASSSLTVGSNEQFFGPGTRLTVL.